This entry describes one TCR beta chain. The data originate from a study of blood T cell repertoires in COVID-19. At the level of the study: Nucleic acid was either cDNA or gDNA, and it came from T cells, B-cell-depleted T cells, or PBMCs.

CDR1 is MNHEY, CDR2 SMNVEV, per germline (reference sequence). CDR3 length: 11 residues. Trimming left V 5 bases short and J 11 bases short, with 12 bases between. Original data processing: Counts of nucleated cells, estimated from reference gene primer amplification, were obtained. Data came from immunoSEQ multiplex PCR; TCRdb stores just in-frame clones and leaves some out. The V and J calls and clone size are taken from that table; D and trimming were inferred from the DNA. The sample shows about 150,000 clones, roughly 89% of them seen only once. The receptor's source is a man between 45 and 60 years old with acute or convalescent COVID-19. The source material was peripheral blood. V is TRBV27 and J is TRBJ1-2; no definite D call. CDR3 in amino acids: CASSPREEYTF. The DNA for the CDR3 is TGTGCCAGCAGTCCCCGAGAAGAATACACCTTC.